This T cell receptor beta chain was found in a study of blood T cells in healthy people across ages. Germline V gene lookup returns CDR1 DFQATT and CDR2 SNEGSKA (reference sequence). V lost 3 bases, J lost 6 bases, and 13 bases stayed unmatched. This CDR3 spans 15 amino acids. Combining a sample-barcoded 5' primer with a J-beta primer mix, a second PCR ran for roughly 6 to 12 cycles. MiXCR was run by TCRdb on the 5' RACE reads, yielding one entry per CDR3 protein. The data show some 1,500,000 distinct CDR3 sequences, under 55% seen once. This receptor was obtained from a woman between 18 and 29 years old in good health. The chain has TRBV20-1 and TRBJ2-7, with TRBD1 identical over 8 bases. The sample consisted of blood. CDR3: CSARGARTGYGEQYF. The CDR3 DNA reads TGCAGTGCTAGGGGCGCTCGGACAGGGTACGGCGAGCAGTACTTC.